One sample yielded the 18 T cell receptor beta chains listed below, sequenced in a study of blood T cell repertoires in COVID-19. Profiled with immunoSEQ multiplex PCR; TCRdb holds only in-frame clones, not every one. Of around 290,000 clones listed, 65% to 90% are singletons. Sequenced sample: peripheral blood. These TCRs come from a woman between 70 and 85 years old with COVID-19, enrolled during active disease.

This chain uses TRBV4-3 with TRBJ1-1; tentative D call: TRBD1 (5 bases). CDR3 size: 15 residues. Looked up from germline, CDR1 is LGHNA and CDR2 is YSLEER. V was trimmed by 1 base and J by 0 bases, leaving 9 bases between them. The CDR3 sequence is CASSQVTALNTEAFF. CDR3 nucleotide sequence: TGCGCCAGCAGCCAAGTGACAGCATTGAACACTGAAGCTTTCTTT.

The chain joins TRBV21-1 to TRBJ1-2. TRBV21-1 is recorded as a pseudogene. The CDR3 is made up of 15 amino acids. CDR3 nucleotides: TGTGCCAGCAGCAAAAGGGACGGAGGGAACTATGGCTACACCTTC. Amino acid sequence: CASSKRDGGNYGYTF.

The J gene is TRBJ2-7, the V gene TRBV11-2, with 8 bases matching TRBD1. V trimming: 5 bases; J trimming: 4 bases; junction bases outside the gene matches: 1. Germline V CDR1 and CDR2: SGHAT, FQNNGV. The CDR3 runs 12 residues. The CDR3 region has the DNA TGTGCCAGCAGCGACAGGGGTTACGAGCAGTACTTC. It is translated as CASSDRGYEQYF.

This sequence joins TRBV30 and TRBJ2-7, with D perhaps matching TRBD1 (6 bases). The germline CDR1 and CDR2 sequences are GTSNPN and SVGIG (reference sequence). Trimming left V 1 base short and J 3 bases short, with 13 bases between. The CDR3 consists of 14 residues. The CDR3 loop is CAWSDGTPNYEQYF. As DNA, the CDR3 is TGTGCCTGGAGTGATGGGACACCTAACTACGAGCAGTACTTC.

The rearrangement uses TRBV7-9 and TRBJ2-5; D perhaps matches TRBD1 (6 bases). Germline CDR1 is SEHNR and CDR2 is FQNEAQ (reference sequence). Trimming stripped 4 bases from V and 6 bases from J, with 18 bases between. The CDR3 length is 15 residues. CDR3 sequence: CASSSPGVSRQTQYF. The DNA of the CDR3 is TGTGCCAGCAGCTCCCCAGGGGTATCAAGACAGACCCAGTACTTC.

The J gene is TRBJ1-1, the V gene TRBV19, with no clear D. Germline CDR1 reads LNHDA; CDR2 reads SQIVND (reference sequence). Trimming removed 0 bases at V and 3 bases at J, with 8 bases between. The CDR3 extends over 14 amino acids. The CDR3 nucleotides are TGTGCCAGTAGTATAGACAGTCGTTACACTGAAGCTTTCTTT. This gives the protein CASSIDSRYTEAFF.

The chain uses TRBV5-4 and TRBJ2-5; D gene unclear. There are 14 residues in the CDR3. V was trimmed by 4 bases and J by 3 bases, leaving 13 bases between them. The germline V gene encodes CDR1 SGHNT and CDR2 YYREEE (reference sequence). In DNA form, the CDR3 reads TGTGCCAGCAGCCGCGTAGCAGAAGAAGAGACCCAGTACTTC. Translated, it gives CASSRVAEEETQYF.

J is TRBJ1-2 and V is TRBV7-2; TRBD1 aligns across 9 bases. The germline gives CDR1 SGHTA, CDR2 FQGNSA. V shed 5 bases and J 6 bases; nucleotides not matched to a gene: 10. This CDR3 is 15 amino acids long. CDR3 DNA: TGTGCCAGCAGCCAATCACGGGACAGGGTCAATGGCTACACCTTC. Its translation: CASSQSRDRVNGYTF.

The chain links TRBV24-1 to TRBJ2-3; TRBD2 matches 8 bases. The CDR3 is 13 residues long. Germline V gene lookup returns CDR1 KGHDR and CDR2 SFDVKD. The trim removed 12 bases at V and 4 bases at J, leaving 8 bases unmatched. The CDR3 loop reads CASGGAGADTQYF. The CDR3 DNA sequence: TGTGCCTCCGGGGGGGCCGGGGCAGATACGCAGTATTTT.

The CDR3 DNA sequence: TGTGCCAGCAGCGAGGGGGTAAGCAATCAGCCCCAGCATTTT. Protein product: CASSEGVSNQPQHF. The chain carries TRBV7-9 and TRBJ1-5; D perhaps matches TRBD1 (6 bases). This CDR3 has 14 amino acids. Germline CDR1 reads SEHNR; CDR2 reads FQNEAQ (reference sequence). Trimming took off 5 bases at V and 1 base at J, with 9 bases between the two ends.

This chain connects TRBV7-2 to TRBJ2-3; 13 bases line up with TRBD2. With 4 bases clipped from V and 6 bases from J, the junction kept 7 bases outside the gene matches. This CDR3 region has 16 residues. In germline, CDR1 is SGHTA, CDR2 FQGNSA. The CDR3 reads CASSSGLAGTWDTQYF. The CDR3 DNA follows: TGTGCCAGCAGCTCGGGACTAGCGGGGACCTGGGATACGCAGTATTTT. The whole variable domain, filled in from reference TRBV7-2 and TRBJ2-3, reads GAGVSQSPSNKVTEKGKDVELRCDPISGHTALYWYRQSLGQGLEFLIYFQGNSAPDKSGLPSDRFSAERTGGSVSTLTIQRTQQEDSAVYLCASSSGLAGTWDTQYFGPGTRLTVL.

The V gene is TRBV5-5, the J gene TRBJ1-6; D perhaps matches TRBD1 (6 bases). Trimming stripped 1 base from V and 7 bases from J, with 12 bases between. Germline CDR1 is SGHKS and CDR2 is YYEKEE (reference sequence). There are 15 residues in the CDR3. The CDR3 nucleotides are TGTGCCAGCAGCTTGCGGGGGGCGGAAAATTCACCCCTCCACTTT. It specifies CASSLRGAENSPLHF.

The chain uses TRBV5-4 and TRBJ1-6; TRBD1 is a possible D gene (6 bases). The CDR3 is 13 residues long. Trimming took off 4 bases at V and 7 bases at J, with 9 bases between the two ends. The germline gives CDR1 SGHNT, CDR2 YYREEE (reference sequence). The CDR3 region is CASSPQGNSPLHF. In DNA, the CDR3 is TGTGCCAGCAGCCCGCAGGGGAATTCACCCCTCCACTTT.

V usage is TRBV20-1 and J usage is TRBJ1-1; D gene unclear. V was pared by 0 bases and J by 6 bases, with 5 bases between. The CDR3 has 11 residues. In germline, CDR1 is DFQATT, CDR2 SNEGSKA (reference sequence). CDR3 nucleotide sequence: TGCAGTGCTAGAGATCGCGCTGAAGCTTTCTTT. Translated: CSARDRAEAFF.

In nucleotides, the CDR3 is TGTGCCACCAATACGGCGGGCAGGGGGAACACTGAAGCTTTCTTT. Translating it yields CATNTAGRGNTEAFF. J is TRBJ1-1 and V is TRBV19; possibly TRBD1 for D (6 bases). Germline V lookup: CDR1 LNHDA, CDR2 SQIVND (reference sequence). V was pared by 10 bases and J by 1 base, with 19 bases between. The CDR3 consists of 15 residues.

This chain's CDR3 is CASSLQGQADTQYF. The CDR3, as DNA: TGTGCCAGCAGCTTGCAGGGGCAGGCAGATACGCAGTATTTT. The V call is TRBV5-8, the J call TRBJ2-3; TRBD1 is a possible D gene (6 bases). Per germline, CDR1 SGHTS and CDR2 YDEGEE. Between the trimmed V and J ends, which lost 1 base and 4 bases, there was a span of 10 bases. This CDR3 spans 14 amino acids.

The rearrangement joins TRBV7-2 to TRBJ2-5; the match to TRBD2 covers 11 bases. The CDR3 runs 16 residues. CDR1 and CDR2 (germline): SGHTA, FQGNSA. Unmatched junction bases numbered 8, after V lost 6 bases and J lost 2 bases. CDR3 residues: CASSHSLAGGQETQYF. In DNA, the CDR3 is TGTGCCAGCAGTCATAGCCTAGCGGGGGGTCAAGAGACCCAGTACTTC. Full variable domain (outside the CDR3, taken from reference TRBV7-2 and TRBJ2-5): GAGVSQSPSNKVTEKGKDVELRCDPISGHTALYWYRQSLGQGLEFLIYFQGNSAPDKSGLPSDRFSAERTGGSVSTLTIQRTQQEDSAVYLCASSHSLAGGQETQYFGPGTRLLVL.

This chain joins TRBV4-2 and TRBJ1-2; tentatively, D is TRBD1 (5 bases). The CDR3 length is 14 residues. Germline loops: CDR1 LGHNA, CDR2 YNFKEQ. V was shortened by 1 base and J by 8 bases, with 14 bases between the two germline ends. The CDR3 is CASSQAGGEGGYTF. The CDR3 DNA reads as TGTGCCAGCAGCCAAGCCGGTGGGGAGGGGGGCTACACCTTC.